This T cell receptor beta chain was identified during a study of T cells in Graves' hyperthyroidism and ophthalmopathy. For the study at large: Initial diagnosis, before any treatment, was when peripheral blood was collected. Study-level findings and limits: Most clonotypes expanded in thyroid above 0.001 were likewise present in blood. Classification by a 13 V-J model distinguished ophthalmopathy from stable hyperthyroidism.

The table lists this clonotype with many counts. Its target is not known. Authors of the study amplified TCR beta CDR3 regions from RNA transcripts. A set of HTBI primers served as the primers for a first-round RT-PCR of the TCR CDR3. Each CDR3 protein gets one entry after TCRdb re-called the multiplex PCR reads with MiXCR. The data show roughly 840,000 distinct CDR3 sequences, roughly 40% seen once. The V gene's germline CDR1 is SGDLS and CDR2 YYNGEE. Trimming cost V 3 bases and J 2 bases; bases outside gene matches: 1. This CDR3 comprises 13 residues. The origin of this receptor is a man between 18 and 29 years old with Graves' hyperthyroidism. This chain uses TRBV9 with TRBJ2-7, with 8 bases lining up with TRBD2. The sequenced sample was blood. This CDR3 is CASSAGGAYEQYF. CDR3 bases: TGTGCCAGCAGCGCGGGGGGGGCCTACGAGCAGTACTTC.